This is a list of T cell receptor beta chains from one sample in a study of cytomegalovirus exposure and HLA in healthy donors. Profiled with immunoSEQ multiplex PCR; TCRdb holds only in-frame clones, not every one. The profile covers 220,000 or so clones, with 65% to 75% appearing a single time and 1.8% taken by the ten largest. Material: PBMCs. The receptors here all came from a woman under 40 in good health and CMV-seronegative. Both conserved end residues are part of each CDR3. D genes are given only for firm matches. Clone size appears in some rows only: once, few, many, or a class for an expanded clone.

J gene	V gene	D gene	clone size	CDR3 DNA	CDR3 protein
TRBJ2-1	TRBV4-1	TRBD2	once	TGCGCCAGCAGCCGAAAGGTACTCGCGGGAGGGCAGTTCTTC	CASSRKVLAGGQFF
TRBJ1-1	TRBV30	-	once	TGTGCCTGGAGTCAGAATTTTGACACTGAAGCTTTCTTT	CAWSQNFDTEAFF
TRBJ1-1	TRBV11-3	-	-	TGTGCCAGCAGCTCTCCCGGCGGTGAAGCTTTCTTT	CASSSPGGEAFF
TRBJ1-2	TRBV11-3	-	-	TGTGCCAGCAGCCTAGAGGGTCGAGGAAACCACTATGGCTACACCTTC	CASSLEGRGNHYGYTF
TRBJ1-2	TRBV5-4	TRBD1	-	TGTGCCAGCAGCTGGGGAGCAGGGGGTGATGGCTACACCTTC	CASSWGAGGDGYTF
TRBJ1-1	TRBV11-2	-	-	TGTGCCAGCAGCTTACAGTGGGGCCAGGCGAACACTGAAGCTTTCTTT	CASSLQWGQANTEAFF
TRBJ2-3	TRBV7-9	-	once	TGTGCCAGCAGCTTAACGGACAGTGAAGATACGCAGTATTTT	CASSLTDSEDTQYF
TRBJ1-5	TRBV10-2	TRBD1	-	TGCGCCAGCAGTGCCACGCTAACAGGGGCAAATCAGCCCCAGCATTTT	CASSATLTGANQPQHF
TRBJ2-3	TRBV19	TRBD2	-	TGTGCCAGTAGGCCGGGACTAGCCGCAGACACGCAGTATTTT	CASRPGLAADTQYF
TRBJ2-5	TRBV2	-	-	TGTGCCAGCAGTGCCCCCGGGACTCTCAATTCCCAAGAGACCCAGTACTTC	CASSAPGTLNSQETQYF
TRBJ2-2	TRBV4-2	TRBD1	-	TGTGCCAGCAGAGGGACAGGGGTCGGAGAGCTGTTTTTT	CASRGTGVGELFF
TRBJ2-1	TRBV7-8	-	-	TGTGCCAGCAGCTTAGGTGGTATGGACTATTTGTACAATGAGCAGTTCTTC	CASSLGGMDYLYNEQFF
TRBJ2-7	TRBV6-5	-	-	TGTGCCAGCAGGAGATCAGGCCTTCCGTACGAGCAGTACTTC	CASRRSGLPYEQYF
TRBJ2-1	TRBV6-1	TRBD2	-	TGTGCCAGCAGTGGTCGGACTAGCGGGGGGAATGAGCAGTTCTTC	CASSGRTSGGNEQFF
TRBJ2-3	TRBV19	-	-	TGTGCCAGTAGTATTCAGCGAGACTACAACACAGATACGCAGTATTTT	CASSIQRDYNTDTQYF
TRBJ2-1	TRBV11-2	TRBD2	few	TGTGCCAGCAGCCACCTTTTGGCGGGGGATTTGCAGTTCTTC	CASSHLLAGDLQFF
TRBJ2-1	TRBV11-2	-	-	TGTGCCAGCAGCCCCGGAGGGCCGGGAGAGCAGTTCTTC	CASSPGGPGEQFF
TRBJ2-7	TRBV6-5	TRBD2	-	TGTGCCAGCGGTAAGGCGGGACTAGGGTCAGGCGAGCAGTACTTC	CASGKAGLGSGEQYF
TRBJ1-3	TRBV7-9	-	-	TGTGCCAGCAGCCCGGGCGATGGCAGGGGAGCTGGAAACACCATATATTTT	CASSPGDGRGAGNTIYF
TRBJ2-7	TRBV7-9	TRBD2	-	TGTGCCAGCAGCTCCCCGTCCGGGACTAGCGGGGCCTCCTACGAGCAGTACTTC	CASSSPSGTSGASYEQYF
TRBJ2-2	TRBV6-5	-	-	TGTGCCAGCAGTTTAATGTGGGTACAGGGTGACGGGGAGCTGTTTTTT	CASSLMWVQGDGELFF
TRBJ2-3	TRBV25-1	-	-	TGTGCCAGCAGTGAACACCTAGGCGCGGGCACAGATACGCAGTATTTT	CASSEHLGAGTDTQYF
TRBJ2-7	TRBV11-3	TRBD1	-	TGTGCCAGCAGCTTATCCGCCGGGACAGGGTTGTACGAGCAGTACTTC	CASSLSAGTGLYEQYF
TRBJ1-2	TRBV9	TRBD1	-	TGTGCCAGCAGCTCCCTCCGGGGACAGGGGAGCCCCTATGGCTACACCTTC	CASSSLRGQGSPYGYTF
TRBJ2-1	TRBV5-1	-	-	TGCGCCAGCAGCTTGGACACGCACAATGAGCAGTTCTTC	CASSLDTHNEQFF
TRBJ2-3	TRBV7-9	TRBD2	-	TGTGCCAGCAGCTCCCTAGCGGGAGGTGTCACAGATACGCAGTATTTT	CASSSLAGGVTDTQYF
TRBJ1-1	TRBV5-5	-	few	TGTGCCAGCAGCTTGGGGGCCAGGGGTGAGGCTTTCTTT	CASSLGARGEAFF
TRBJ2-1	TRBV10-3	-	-	TGTGCCATCAAGGAGGTCTCCTACAATGAGCAGTTCTTC	CAIKEVSYNEQFF
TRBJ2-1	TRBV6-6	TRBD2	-	TGTGCCAGCACGATGACTAGCGGCTACAATGAGCAGTTCTTC	CASTMTSGYNEQFF
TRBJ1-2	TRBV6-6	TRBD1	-	TGTGCCAGCAGTTACCTTGGACAGGGAGGGAGTGGCTACACCTTC	CASSYLGQGGSGYTF
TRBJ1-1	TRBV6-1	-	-	-	CASSSSRTENTEAFF
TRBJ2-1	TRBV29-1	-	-	TGCAGCGTTGTAATAGCATCCTACAATGAGCAGTTCTTC	CSVVIASYNEQFF
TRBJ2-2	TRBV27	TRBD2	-	TGTGCCAGCAGTTTAAGAGCCCCAGGTCTTACTAGCGGGGGGCCCCCCAACACCGGGGAGCTGTTTTTT	CASSLRAPGLTSGGPPNTGELFF